This T cell receptor (beta chain) was sequenced during a study of T cells in Graves' hyperthyroidism and ophthalmopathy. The V gene's germline CDR1 is SQVTM and CDR2 ANQGSEA. This CDR3 spans 14 amino acids. It was RNA transcripts that yielded the amplified TCR beta CDR3 regions. First-round RT-PCR targeting the TCR CDR3 was performed with the HTBI primer set. TCRdb used MiXCR to reprocess the multiplex PCR reads, holding one entry per CDR3 protein. The table has approximately 610,000 distinct CDR3 sequences, over 12% seen once. Sequenced: blood. This chain connects TRBV29-1 to TRBJ2-5; the D gene is possibly TRBD2 (8 bases). The sequence was obtained from a woman aged 40 to 55 with Graves' ophthalmopathy. The CDR3, as DNA: TGCAGTCACGGGGGGGACAGAGTCAAAGAGACCCAGTACTTC. Translation: CSHGGDRVKETQYF.